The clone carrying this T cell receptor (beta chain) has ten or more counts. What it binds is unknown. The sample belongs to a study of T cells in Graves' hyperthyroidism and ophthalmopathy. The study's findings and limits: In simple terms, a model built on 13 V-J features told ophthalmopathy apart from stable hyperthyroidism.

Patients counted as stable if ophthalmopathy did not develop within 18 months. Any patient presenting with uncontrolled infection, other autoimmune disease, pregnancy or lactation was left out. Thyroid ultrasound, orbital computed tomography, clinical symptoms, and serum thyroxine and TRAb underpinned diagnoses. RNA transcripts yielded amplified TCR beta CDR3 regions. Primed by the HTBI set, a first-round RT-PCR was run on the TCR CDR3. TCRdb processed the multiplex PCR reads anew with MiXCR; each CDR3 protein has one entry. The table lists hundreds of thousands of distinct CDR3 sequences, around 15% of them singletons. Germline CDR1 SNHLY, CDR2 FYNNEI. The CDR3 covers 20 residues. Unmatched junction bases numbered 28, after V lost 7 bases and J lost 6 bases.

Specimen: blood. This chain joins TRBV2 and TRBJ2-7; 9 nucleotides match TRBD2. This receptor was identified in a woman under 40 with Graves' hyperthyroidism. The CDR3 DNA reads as TGTGCCAGCATCCACTGGCGGGAGGGGATTGGGGGTCATGGCTTCTCCGAGCAGTACTTC. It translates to CASIHWREGIGGHGFSEQYF.